This T cell receptor beta chain is from a study of blood T cell repertoires in COVID-19. Overall study context: Donors in the United States, Italy and Spain gave samples during acute or convalescent COVID-19.

Per the original data handling: Nucleated cell counts were estimated from reference gene primer amplification. Measured with immunoSEQ multiplex PCR; TCRdb has only the in-frame clones, and not every one. V and J calls and clone size are given by that table; D and trimming were obtained from the DNA. The sample lists 400,000 to 550,000 clones, about 89% occurring once. Per the germline V gene, CDR1 is MNHNY and CDR2 is SVGAGI (reference sequence). The CDR3 extends over 14 amino acids. V dropped 5 bases and J dropped 7 bases, with 14 bases sitting between them. The specimen was peripheral blood. The rearrangement joins TRBV6-6 to TRBJ1-4, with D possibly TRBD1 on 5 matching bases. This TCR came from a woman under 40 with acute or convalescent COVID-19. The CDR3 DNA follows: TGTGCCAGCAGTACTGCGGGGCGAGGTGAAAAACTGTTTTTT. Amino acids: CASSTAGRGEKLFF.